This TCR beta chain was obtained from a study of PD-1 blockade in classical Hodgkin lymphoma. Study results and caveats: CD4+ TCR diversity, unlike CD8+, climbed significantly by C4D1. Relapsed/refractory patients reportedly had lower baseline diversity than newly diagnosed patients.

In every patient, relapse followed autologous stem cell transplantation, while exposure to brentuximab vedotin differed. Profiling relied on immunoSEQ multiplex PCR, and the TCRdb table lists in-frame clones only, not all of them. The data hold under 110,000 clones, with around 89% observed a single time. Concerning this clone itself: Its specificity is not known.

This CDR3 has 15 amino acids. V gave up 2 bases and J gave up 2 bases, with 8 bases separating them. Germline lookup yields CDR1 SGHRS and CDR2 YFSETQ. The sample in question was peripheral blood mononuclear cells (PBMCs), obtained before the second cycle of nivolumab. This receptor was identified in a human donor with classical Hodgkin lymphoma. The chain joins TRBV5-1 to TRBJ2-6; a weak D match, TRBD2 (5 bases). Here the CDR3 reads CASSFAGTGANVLTF. The CDR3 DNA reads as TGCGCCAGCAGCTTTGCCGGGACTGGGGCCAACGTCCTGACTTTC.